This entry concerns a single T cell receptor beta chain. Its cognate antigen is unknown. CD4+ T cells from unexposed donors were obtained before the COVID-19 pandemic (2011-2018). The cells were cultured for 10 days before CD4+ T cells were isolated. Unexposed-donor CD4+ T cells were probed with SARS-CoV-2 S/N and four cold-coronavirus spikes, cells permitting. Cultures received half-medium IL-2 refreshes on days 3 and 7. This sample stems from a study of CD4 T cells in relation to SARS-CoV-2 and coronaviruses. Study background: Negative control cultures got HIV-1 Nef peptides or no peptide.

Produced via immunoSEQ multiplex PCR; TCRdb's table is partial and in-frame only. The sample yields some 28,000 clones, around two thirds seen once. Sequenced input: CD4+ T cells from PBMCs, cultured in vitro. The clonotype originates from a human donor in good health.

The CDR3 sequence is CASSFSGSSSYEQYF. The CDR3, as DNA: TGTGCCAGCAGCTTTAGCGGGAGCTCCTCCTACGAGCAGTACTTC. The V and J genes are TRBV7-9 and TRBJ2-7, with 9 bases that match TRBD2. V shed 3 bases and J 0 bases; nucleotides not matched to a gene: 3. The germline gives CDR1 SEHNR, CDR2 FQNEAQ (reference sequence). This CDR3 comprises 15 residues.